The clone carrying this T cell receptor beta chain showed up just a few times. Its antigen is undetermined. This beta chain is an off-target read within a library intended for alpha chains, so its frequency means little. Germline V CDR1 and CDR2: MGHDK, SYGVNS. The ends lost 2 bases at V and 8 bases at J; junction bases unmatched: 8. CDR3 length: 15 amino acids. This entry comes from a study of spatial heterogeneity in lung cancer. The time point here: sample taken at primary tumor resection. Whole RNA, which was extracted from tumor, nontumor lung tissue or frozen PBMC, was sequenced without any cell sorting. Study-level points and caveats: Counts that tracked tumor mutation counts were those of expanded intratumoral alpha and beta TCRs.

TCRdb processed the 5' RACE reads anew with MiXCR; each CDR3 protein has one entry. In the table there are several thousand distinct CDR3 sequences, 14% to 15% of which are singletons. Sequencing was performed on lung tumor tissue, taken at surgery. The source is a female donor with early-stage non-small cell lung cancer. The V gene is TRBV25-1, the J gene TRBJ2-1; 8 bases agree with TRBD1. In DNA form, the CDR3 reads TGTGCCAGCAGTGAAGGGCAGGGGGCCATTGATGAGCAGTTCTTC. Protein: CASSEGQGAIDEQFF. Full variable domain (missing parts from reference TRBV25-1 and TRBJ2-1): EADIYQTPRYLVIGTGKKITLECSQTMGHDKMYWYQQDPGMELHLIHYSYGVNSTEKGDLSSESTVSRIRTEHFPLTLESARPSHTSQYLCASSEGQGAIDEQFFGPGTRLTVL.